The 28 T cell receptor beta chains below all came from one sample that was sequenced in a study of radiotherapy plus CTLA-4 blockade in lung cancer. TCRdb's table, derived via immunoSEQ multiplex PCR, lists solely in-frame clones and lacks some. The sample holds tens of thousands of clones; under 85% are singletons and the top ten take just over 14%. The material sequenced was peripheral blood, taken from a patient treated with radiotherapy plus ipilimumab. These receptors were collected from a human donor with non-small cell lung cancer that progressed on radiotherapy plus ipilimumab.

This clone was picked up a small number of times. This sequence joins TRBV30 and TRBJ1-2; tentative D call: TRBD1 (5 bases). V gave up 0 bases and J gave up 6 bases, with 8 bases separating them. CDR1 and CDR2 (germline): GTSNPN, SVGIG (reference sequence). This CDR3 is built from 12 residues. The chain's CDR3 is CAWSVQGDGYTF. The CDR3 bases are TGTGCCTGGAGTGTACAAGGGGATGGCTACACCTTC.

The sample holds a few counts of this clone. J is TRBJ2-7 and V is TRBV2, with 7 bases aligning to TRBD2. The germline V gene encodes CDR1 SNHLY and CDR2 FYNNEI. This CDR3 region has 15 residues. Trimming took 6 bases from V and 1 from J; bases not matched to a gene: 9. The CDR3 DNA follows: TGTGCCAGCAGACGTAATCCTAGCGGATCCTACGAGCAGTACTTC. Translation: CASRRNPSGSYEQYF.

The V call is TRBV5-6, the J call TRBJ1-2; possibly TRBD1 for D (5 bases). The germline V gene encodes CDR1 SGHDT and CDR2 YYEEEE. CDR3 length equals 13 residues. The V and J ends lost 0 bases and 7 bases respectively, with 10 bases between them. The CDR3 here is CASSLAGVGGYTF. DNA for the CDR3: TGTGCCAGCAGCTTGGCGGGGGTAGGTGGCTACACCTTC.

The chain has TRBV7-9 and TRBJ2-7; the D gene is possibly TRBD1 (6 bases). V lost 4 bases and J lost 6, with 13 bases in between. The V gene's germline CDR1 is SEHNR and CDR2 FQNEAQ (reference sequence). The CDR3 has 13 amino acids. CDR3 in DNA: TGTGCCAGCAGCTCTAACAGGGCCCGCGAGCAGTACTTC. Translating it yields CASSSNRAREQYF.

J is TRBJ1-3 and V is TRBV9; the D is unclear. Trimming removed 4 bases at V and 0 bases at J, with 8 bases between. This CDR3 is built from 14 residues. The germline V gene encodes CDR1 SGDLS and CDR2 YYNGEE. For the CDR3, the DNA is TGTGCCAGCAGCAAGGAGTCCTCTGGAAACACCATATATTTT. Translation: CASSKESSGNTIYF. The full variable domain, rest sourced from reference TRBV9 and TRBJ1-3, is DSGVTQTPKHLITATGQRVTLRCSPRSGDLSVYWYQQSLDQGLQFLIQYYNGEERAKGNILERFSAQQFPDLHSELNLSSLELGDSALYFCASSKESSGNTIYFGEGSWLTVV.

This clone was seen a few times. The DNA for the CDR3 is TGTGCCAGCAGCTTAGACAGACTTGTATCCGAGCAGTACTTC. Translation gives CASSLDRLVSEQYF. The rearrangement uses TRBV7-2 and TRBJ2-7, with D hard to call. Germline V CDR1 and CDR2: SGHTA, FQGNSA. V was shortened by 1 base and J by 6 bases, with 13 bases between the two germline ends. This CDR3 is 14 amino acids long. Full variable domain (rest looked up from reference TRBV7-2 and TRBJ2-7): GAGVSQSPSNKVTEKGKDVELRCDPISGHTALYWYRQSLGQGLEFLIYFQGNSAPDKSGLPSDRFSAERTGGSVSTLTIQRTQQEDSAVYLCASSLDRLVSEQYFGPGTRLTVT.

The gene calls are TRBV27 and TRBJ1-1, with TRBD1 as a possible D gene (5 bases). Trimming stripped 7 bases from V and 4 bases from J, with 13 bases between. Germline CDR1 is MNHEY and CDR2 is SMNVEV (reference sequence). The length of the CDR3 is 13 residues. Here the CDR3 reads CASIPWGGTEAFF. Here the CDR3 DNA reads TGTGCCAGCATCCCATGGGGGGGCACTGAAGCTTTCTTT.

The chain joins TRBV7-2 to TRBJ1-6, with D possibly matching TRBD1 (6 bases). CDR3 length: 15 residues. Between the trimmed V and J ends, which lost 5 bases and 10 bases, there was a span of 18 bases. CDR1 is SGHTA, CDR2 FQGNSA, per germline. CDR3 in amino acids: CASSPQGWRGSPLHF. DNA of the CDR3: TGTGCCAGCAGCCCCCAGGGGTGGCGTGGCTCACCCCTCCACTTT.

The gene calls are TRBV30 and TRBJ2-4; D is ambiguous. V was cut by 0 bases and J by 2 bases, with 8 bases left in between. The CDR3 contains 14 residues. CDR1 GTSNPN and CDR2 SVGIG come from the germline V gene (reference sequence). The CDR3 sequence: CAWSVDGSKNIQYF. The CDR3, as DNA: TGTGCCTGGAGTGTGGATGGGTCCAAAAACATTCAGTACTTC. Filled out from reference TRBV30 and TRBJ2-4, the complete variable domain reads SQTIHQWPATLVQPVGSPLSLECTVEGTSNPNLYWYRQAAGRGLQLLFYSVGIGQISSEVPQNLSASRPQDRQFILSSKKLLLSDSGFYLCAWSVDGSKNIQYFGAGTRLSVL.

The chain combines TRBV6-1 with TRBJ2-7, with a tentative D call TRBD1 (5 bases). Germline V gene sequence: CDR1 MNHNS, CDR2 SASEGT. The V end was cut by 5 bases, the J end by 7 bases, with 15 bases between. The length of the CDR3 is 13 residues. The CDR3 region has the DNA TGTGCCAGCAGTCCCGGACACTTCGCGGAGCAGTACTTC. It codes for CASSPGHFAEQYF.

This chain uses TRBV29-1 with TRBJ2-3, with a possible D match to TRBD1 (6 bases). CDR1 and CDR2 from the germline V gene are SQVTM and ANQGSEA. V was shortened by 4 bases and J by 0 bases, with 20 bases between the two germline ends. There are 17 residues in the CDR3. The CDR3 loop is CSVVPGTRTPSTDTQYF. In nucleotides, the CDR3 is TGCAGCGTTGTTCCCGGGACAAGGACCCCTAGCACAGATACGCAGTATTTT.

This chain connects TRBV11-3 to TRBJ1-2; a weak D match, TRBD1 (5 bases). Trimming took off 2 bases at V and 4 bases at J, with 8 bases between the two ends. Germline V lookup: CDR1 SGHNT, CDR2 YENEEA. The CDR3 is 13 amino acids. The CDR3 here is CASSLRGIYGYTF. The CDR3 nucleotides read TGTGCCAGCAGCTTAAGGGGAATCTATGGCTACACCTTC.

The V and J genes are TRBV19 and TRBJ1-3, with D hard to call. Germline values: CDR1 LNHDA, CDR2 SQIVND (reference sequence). V was shortened by 7 bases and J by 0 bases, with 10 bases between the two germline ends. The CDR3 extends over 14 amino acids. In nucleotides, the CDR3 is TGTGCCAGTAAGGAAAGGTTCTCTGGAAACACCATATATTTT. Translation: CASKERFSGNTIYF.

The chain uses TRBV7-9 and TRBJ2-7; 11 bases are shared with TRBD2. This CDR3 is 15 amino acids long. Germline assignment: CDR1 SEHNR and CDR2 FQNEAQ (reference sequence). Trimming cost V 4 bases and J 0 bases; bases outside gene matches: 2. CDR3 in DNA: TGTGCCAGCAGCTCGACTAGCGGGATCTCCTACGAGCAGTACTTC. Translated: CASSSTSGISYEQYF.

The chain is built from TRBV28 and TRBJ2-3; D remains ambiguous. V lost 6 bases, J lost 6 bases, and 22 bases lay in between. The CDR3 extends over 16 amino acids. Germline V gene data show CDR1 as MDHEN and CDR2 as SYDVKM. The CDR3 protein is CASSLSRSSRSDTQYF. The CDR3 bases are TGTGCCAGCAGCCTCTCCCGGAGTAGTAGGTCGGATACGCAGTATTTT.

Details on this clone: Other DNA sequences from this sample encode an identical CDR3 as well. This sequence joins TRBV6-5 and TRBJ1-5; D is unclear. In germline, CDR1 is MNHEY, CDR2 SVGAGI. V gave up 5 bases and J gave up 6 bases, with 17 bases separating them. The CDR3 runs 15 residues. The CDR3 sequence: CASSQSYFLGQPQHF. The CDR3 bases are TGTGCCAGCAGTCAAAGTTATTTCTTGGGTCAGCCCCAGCATTTT.

This clone has only one observation. The chain employs TRBV9 and TRBJ2-7, with D perhaps matching TRBD2 (5 bases). CDR1 is SGDLS and CDR2 is YYNGEE in the germline V gene. The CDR3 totals 14 residues. V was trimmed by 3 bases and J by 0 bases, leaving 10 bases between them. In DNA, the CDR3 is TGTGCCAGCAGCGATGGACTCAGCTCCTACGAGCAGTACTTC. This codes for CASSDGLSSYEQYF.

The J gene is TRBJ1-5, the V gene TRBV6-1; D unresolved. The ends were cut back, 3 bases at V and 15 bases at J, with 12 bases in the middle. The CDR3 is made up of 11 amino acids. Germline CDR1 reads MNHNS; CDR2 reads SASEGT. CDR3 in DNA: TGTGCCAGCAGTGACCGGGGAAGTCCGCATTTT. Protein product: CASSDRGSPHF.

This chain links TRBV10-3 with TRBJ2-7; the match to TRBD2 covers 15 bases. Germline-derived CDR1 and CDR2 are ENHRY and SYGVKD. The CDR3 covers 16 residues. V shed 10 bases, J shed 0 bases, and the junction held 7 bases outside the gene matches. CDR3 in DNA: TGTGCCACCGGGACTAGCGGGGGGTGGAGCTCCTACGAGCAGTACTTC. Encoded protein: CATGTSGGWSSYEQYF.

The chain carries TRBV5-1 and TRBJ2-3; either TRBD1 or TRBD2 may fit D (6 bases each). V lost 4 bases and J 4 bases, leaving 13 bases between the germline ends. The CDR3 has 14 amino acids. CDR1 and CDR2 from the germline V gene are SGHRS and YFSETQ. The CDR3 bases are TGCGCCAGCAGCCCCACAAGGGGGGCAGATACGCAGTATTTT. Translating it yields CASSPTRGADTQYF.

This clone was counted only a few times. The chain recombines TRBV14 with TRBJ1-1; the match to TRBD1 covers 8 bases. The trim removed 1 base at V and 6 bases at J, leaving 1 base unmatched. The CDR3 contains 13 residues. The germline V gene encodes CDR1 SGHDN and CDR2 FVKESK. The CDR3 sequence is CASSQGDRPEAFF. CDR3 nucleotides: TGTGCCAGCAGCCAAGGGGACAGGCCTGAAGCTTTCTTT.

A single count supports this clone. The chain joins TRBV10-3 to TRBJ2-2; D is possibly TRBD1 (5 bases). This CDR3 has 15 amino acids. V lost 8 bases, J lost 0 bases, and 13 bases lay in between. CDR1 and CDR2 (germline): ENHRY, SYGVKD. CDR3 loop: CAIAKGVANTGELFF. The CDR3 coding sequence is TGTGCCATCGCCAAAGGGGTCGCGAACACCGGGGAGCTGTTTTTT.

The J gene is TRBJ2-5, the V gene TRBV28; 9 bases fit TRBD2. CDR1 is MDHEN and CDR2 is SYDVKM in the germline V gene. V dropped 6 bases and J dropped 2; count of bases not matched to a gene: 16. CDR3 size: 18 residues. The CDR3 here is CASRRLAALHELQETQYF. The CDR3 DNA is TGTGCCAGCAGAAGACTAGCGGCACTCCACGAATTACAAGAGACCCAGTACTTC. Full variable domain (rest looked up from reference TRBV28 and TRBJ2-5): DVKVTQSSRYLVKRTGEKVFLECVQDMDHENMFWYRQDPGLGLRLIYFSYDVKMKEKGDIPEGYSVSREKKERFSLILESASTNQTSMYLCASRRLAALHELQETQYFGPGTRLLVL.

V and J are TRBV4-1 and TRBJ2-2; D gene uncertain. The germline V gene has CDR1 MGHRA and CDR2 YSYEKL. V dropped 1 base and J dropped 4 bases, with 7 bases sitting between them. CDR3 size: 14 residues. The CDR3 loop is CASSQGLPTGELFF. The CDR3 DNA reads TGCGCCAGCAGCCAAGGGCTACCCACCGGGGAGCTGTTTTTT.

The V call is TRBV6-1, the J call TRBJ2-1, with a weak D call TRBD2 (6 bases). V lost 4 bases and J lost 8, with 15 bases in between. The CDR3 consists of 14 residues. Germline CDR1 MNHNS, CDR2 SASEGT. The chain's CDR3 is CASSVPGTRDEQFF. For the CDR3, the DNA is TGTGCCAGCAGTGTCCCCGGGACTCGCGATGAGCAGTTCTTC.

The chain employs TRBV15 and TRBJ2-6; D remains unclear. Germline loops: CDR1 LNHNV, CDR2 YYDKDF (reference sequence). CDR3 length equals 14 residues. The ends were cut back, 1 base at V and 0 bases at J, with 1 base in the middle. This CDR3 reads CATSRGSGANVLTF. In DNA, the CDR3 is TGTGCCACCAGCAGAGGCTCTGGGGCCAACGTCCTGACTTTC. Filled out from reference TRBV15 and TRBJ2-6, the complete variable domain reads DAMVIQNPRYQVTQFGKPVTLSCSQTLNHNVMYWYQQKSSQAPKLLFHYYDKDFNNEADTPDNFQSRRPNTSFCFLDIRSPGLGDTAMYLCATSRGSGANVLTFGAGSRLTVL.

The genes are TRBV10-3 and TRBJ2-7; D call uncertain. CDR1 and CDR2 (germline): ENHRY, SYGVKD. This CDR3 spans 13 amino acids. V was shortened by 4 bases and J by 3 bases, with 10 bases between the two germline ends. CDR3 in amino acids: CAISAGLGYEQYF. The CDR3 nucleotides are TGTGCCATCAGTGCTGGCTTAGGCTACGAGCAGTACTTC.

The V and J genes are TRBV30 and TRBJ2-5, with TRBD2 identical over 14 bases. V trimming: 3 bases; J trimming: 2 bases; junction bases outside the gene matches: 11. Germline V CDR1 and CDR2: GTSNPN, SVGIG (reference sequence). The CDR3 has 18 residues. CDR3 protein: CAWRGLAGVLRGQETQYF. CDR3 sequence (DNA): TGTGCCTGGAGGGGACTAGCGGGAGTGCTTCGGGGGCAAGAGACCCAGTACTTC.